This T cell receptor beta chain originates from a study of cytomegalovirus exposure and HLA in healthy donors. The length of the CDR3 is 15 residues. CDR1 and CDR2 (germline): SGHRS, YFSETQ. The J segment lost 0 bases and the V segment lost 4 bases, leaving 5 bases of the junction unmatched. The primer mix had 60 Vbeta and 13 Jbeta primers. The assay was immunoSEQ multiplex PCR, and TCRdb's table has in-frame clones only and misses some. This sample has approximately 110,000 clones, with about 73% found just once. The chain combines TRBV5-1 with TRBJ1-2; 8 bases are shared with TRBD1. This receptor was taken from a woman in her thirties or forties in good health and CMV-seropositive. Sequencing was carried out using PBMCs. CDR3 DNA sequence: TGCGCCAGCAGCCCGGGACAGGCGGCTAACTATGGCTACACCTTC. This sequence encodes CASSPGQAANYGYTF.